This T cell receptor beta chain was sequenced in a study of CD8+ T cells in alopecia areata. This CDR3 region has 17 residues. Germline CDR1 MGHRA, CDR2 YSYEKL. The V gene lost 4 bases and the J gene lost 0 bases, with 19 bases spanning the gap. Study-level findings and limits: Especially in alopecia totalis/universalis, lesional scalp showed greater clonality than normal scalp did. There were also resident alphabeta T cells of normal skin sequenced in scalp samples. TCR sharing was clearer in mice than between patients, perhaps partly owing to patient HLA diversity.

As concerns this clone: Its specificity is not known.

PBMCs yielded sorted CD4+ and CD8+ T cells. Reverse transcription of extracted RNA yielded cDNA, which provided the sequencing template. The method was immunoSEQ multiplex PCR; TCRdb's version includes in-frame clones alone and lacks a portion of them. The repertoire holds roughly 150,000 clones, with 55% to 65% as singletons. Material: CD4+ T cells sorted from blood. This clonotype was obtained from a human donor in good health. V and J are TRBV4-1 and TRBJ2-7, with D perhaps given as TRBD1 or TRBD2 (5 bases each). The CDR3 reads CASSLRGLADSSYEQYF. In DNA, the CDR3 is TGCGCCAGCAGCCTGCGAGGGCTAGCCGACAGCTCCTACGAGCAGTACTTC.